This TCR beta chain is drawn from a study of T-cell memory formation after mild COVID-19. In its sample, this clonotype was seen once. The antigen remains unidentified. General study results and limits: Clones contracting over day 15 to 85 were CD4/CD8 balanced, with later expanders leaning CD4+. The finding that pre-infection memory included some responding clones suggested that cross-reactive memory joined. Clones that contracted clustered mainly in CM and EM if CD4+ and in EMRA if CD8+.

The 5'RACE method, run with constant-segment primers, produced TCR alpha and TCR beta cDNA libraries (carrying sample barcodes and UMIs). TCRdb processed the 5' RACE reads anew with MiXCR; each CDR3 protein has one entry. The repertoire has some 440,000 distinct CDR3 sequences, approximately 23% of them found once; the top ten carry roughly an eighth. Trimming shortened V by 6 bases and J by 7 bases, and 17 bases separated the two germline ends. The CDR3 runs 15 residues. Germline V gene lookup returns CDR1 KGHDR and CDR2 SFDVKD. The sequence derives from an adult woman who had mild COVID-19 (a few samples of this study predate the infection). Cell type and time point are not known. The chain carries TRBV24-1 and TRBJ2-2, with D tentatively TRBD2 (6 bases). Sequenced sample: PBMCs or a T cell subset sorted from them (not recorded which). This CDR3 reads CATSTTRGFDGELFF. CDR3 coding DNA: TGTGCCACCAGTACGACTAGAGGGTTTGACGGGGAGCTGTTTTTT.